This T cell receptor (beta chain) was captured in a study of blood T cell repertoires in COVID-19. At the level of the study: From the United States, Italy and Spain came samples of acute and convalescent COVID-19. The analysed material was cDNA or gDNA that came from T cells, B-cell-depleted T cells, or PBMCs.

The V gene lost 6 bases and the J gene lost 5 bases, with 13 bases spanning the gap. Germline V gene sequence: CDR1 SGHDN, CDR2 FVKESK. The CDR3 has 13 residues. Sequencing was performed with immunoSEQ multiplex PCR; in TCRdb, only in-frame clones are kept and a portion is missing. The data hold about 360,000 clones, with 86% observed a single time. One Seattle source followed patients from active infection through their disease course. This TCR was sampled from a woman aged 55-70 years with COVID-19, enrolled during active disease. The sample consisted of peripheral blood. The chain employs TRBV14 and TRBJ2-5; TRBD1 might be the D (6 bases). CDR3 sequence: CASREWGLETQYF. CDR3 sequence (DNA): TGTGCCAGCAGGGAGTGGGGGCTGGAGACCCAGTACTTC. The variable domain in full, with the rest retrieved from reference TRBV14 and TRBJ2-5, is EAGVTQFPSHSVIEKGQTVTLRCDPISGHDNLYWYRRVMGKEIKFLLHFVKESKQDESGMPNNRFLAERTGGTYSTLKVQPAELEDSGVYFCASREWGLETQYFGPGTRLLVL.